The present T cell receptor (beta chain) was sequenced within a study of identifying expanded T cells in peripheral blood. Regarding this clone: What it recognizes is unknown. One base away lies a much larger clone, so this may be a sequencing read error. Other DNA sequences in this specimen translate into the identical CDR3.

The CDR3 sequence is 17 residues long. The germline V gene encodes CDR1 SGDLS and CDR2 YYNGEE. Repertoires were generated with immunoSEQ multiplex PCR, while TCRdb's copy carries only in-frame clones and drops some. The repertoire holds some 96,000 clones, with 88% as singletons. Study results and caveats: Roughly 1.1 clones differed between technical replicates, versus about 16 and 19 over time. Clone count variance between roughly 2-week samples rose with total template count.

During the collection period, no donor immune events like infections were recorded. This TCR was sampled from a person aged 18 to 75 in good health. V usage is TRBV9 and J usage is TRBJ2-3; weak D call: TRBD2 (6 bases). Sequencing was performed on blood. CDR3 amino acids: CASSDSPLAVSTDTQYF. The CDR3, as DNA: TGTGCCAGCAGTGACTCCCCACTAGCAGTAAGCACGGATACGCAGTATTTT.